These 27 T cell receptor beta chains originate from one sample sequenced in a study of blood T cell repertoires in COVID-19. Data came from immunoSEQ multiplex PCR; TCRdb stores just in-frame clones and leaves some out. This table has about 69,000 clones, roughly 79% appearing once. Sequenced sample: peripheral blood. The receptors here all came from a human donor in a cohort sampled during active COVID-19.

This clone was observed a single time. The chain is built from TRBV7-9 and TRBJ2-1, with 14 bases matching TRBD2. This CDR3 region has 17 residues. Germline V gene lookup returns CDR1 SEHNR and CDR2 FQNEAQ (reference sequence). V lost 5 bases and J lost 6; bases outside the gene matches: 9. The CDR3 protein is CASSLGTSGRLGNEQFF. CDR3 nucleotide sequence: TGTGCCAGCAGCCTCGGGACTAGCGGGAGATTGGGCAATGAGCAGTTCTTC.

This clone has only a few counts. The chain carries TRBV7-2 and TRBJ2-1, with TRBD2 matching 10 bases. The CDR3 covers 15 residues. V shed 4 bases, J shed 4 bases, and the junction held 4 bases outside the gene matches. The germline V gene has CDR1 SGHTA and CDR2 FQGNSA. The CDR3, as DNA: TGTGCCAGCAGCTCTAGCGGGGGAACTTACAATGAGCAGTTCTTC. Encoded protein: CASSSSGGTYNEQFF.

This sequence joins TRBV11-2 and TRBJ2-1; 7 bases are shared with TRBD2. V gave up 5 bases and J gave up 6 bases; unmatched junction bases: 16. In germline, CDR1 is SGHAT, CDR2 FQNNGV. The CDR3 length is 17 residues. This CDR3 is CASSPTGRTRITNEQFF. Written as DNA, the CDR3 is TGTGCCAGCAGCCCGACCGGCCGGACTAGGATTACCAATGAGCAGTTCTTC.

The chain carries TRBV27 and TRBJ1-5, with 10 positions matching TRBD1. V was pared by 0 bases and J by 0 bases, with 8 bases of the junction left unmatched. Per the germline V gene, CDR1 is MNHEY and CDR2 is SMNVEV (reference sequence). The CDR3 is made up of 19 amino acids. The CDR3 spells CASSLSGTGVIYSNQPQHF. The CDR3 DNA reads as TGTGCCAGCAGTTTATCAGGGACAGGGGTAATTTATAGCAATCAGCCCCAGCATTTT.

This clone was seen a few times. The CDR3 sequence is CASSSVAGPGGETQYF. The CDR3 DNA sequence: TGCGCCAGCAGCTCCGTGGCGGGACCTGGGGGGGAGACCCAGTACTTC. The genes are TRBV5-1 and TRBJ2-5, with D maybe TRBD2 (6 bases). From germline, CDR1 is SGHRS and CDR2 YFSETQ. The CDR3 runs to 16 residues. The V gene lost 3 bases and the J gene lost 5 bases, with 20 bases spanning the gap. Looking up the rest from reference TRBV5-1 and TRBJ2-5 gives the full variable domain: KAGVTQTPRYLIKTRGQQVTLSCSPISGHRSVSWYQQTPGQGLQFLFEYFSETQRNKGNFPGRFSGRQFSNSRSEMNVSTLELGDSALYLCASSSVAGPGGETQYFGPGTRLLVL.

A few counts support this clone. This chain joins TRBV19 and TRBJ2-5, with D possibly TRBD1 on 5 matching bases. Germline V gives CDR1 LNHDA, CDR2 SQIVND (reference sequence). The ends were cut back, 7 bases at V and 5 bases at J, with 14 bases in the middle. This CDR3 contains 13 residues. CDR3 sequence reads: CASNRQRGETQYF. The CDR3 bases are TGTGCCAGTAATCGCCAAAGGGGCGAGACCCAGTACTTC.

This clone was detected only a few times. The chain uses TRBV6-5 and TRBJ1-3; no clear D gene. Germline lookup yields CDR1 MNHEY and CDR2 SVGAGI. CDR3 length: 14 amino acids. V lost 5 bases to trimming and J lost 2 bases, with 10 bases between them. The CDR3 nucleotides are TGTGCCAGCAGTCAGGATTCGGCTGGAAACACCATATATTTT. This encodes CASSQDSAGNTIYF.

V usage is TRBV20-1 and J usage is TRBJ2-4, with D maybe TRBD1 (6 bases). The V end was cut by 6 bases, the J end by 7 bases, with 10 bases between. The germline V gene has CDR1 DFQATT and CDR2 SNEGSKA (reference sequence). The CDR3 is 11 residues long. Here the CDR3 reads CSARGPNIQYF. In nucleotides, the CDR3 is TGCAGTGCCAGGGGTCCCAACATTCAGTACTTC.

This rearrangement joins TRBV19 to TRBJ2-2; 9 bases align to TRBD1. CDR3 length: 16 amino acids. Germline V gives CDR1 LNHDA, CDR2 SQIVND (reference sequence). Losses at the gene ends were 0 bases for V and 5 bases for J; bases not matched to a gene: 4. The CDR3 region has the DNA TGTGCCAGTAGTATAGAGGGGACAGGGCAAACCGGGGAGCTGTTTTTT. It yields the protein CASSIEGTGQTGELFF.

In nucleotides, the CDR3 is TGCGCCAGCAATCCCGACAGTACCTACGAGCAGTACTTC. Its translation: CASNPDSTYEQYF. This chain uses TRBV5-1 with TRBJ2-7, with a tentative D call TRBD1 (5 bases). The CDR3 covers 13 residues. Germline V gives CDR1 SGHRS, CDR2 YFSETQ. V lost 6 bases and J lost 2, with 12 bases in between. The whole variable domain, remainder taken from reference TRBV5-1 and TRBJ2-7, is KAGVTQTPRYLIKTRGQQVTLSCSPISGHRSVSWYQQTPGQGLQFLFEYFSETQRNKGNFPGRFSGRQFSNSRSEMNVSTLELGDSALYLCASNPDSTYEQYFGPGTRLTVT.

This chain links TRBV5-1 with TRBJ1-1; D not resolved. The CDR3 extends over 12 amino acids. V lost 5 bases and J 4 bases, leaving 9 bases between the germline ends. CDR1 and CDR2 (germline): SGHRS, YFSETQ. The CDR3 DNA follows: TGCGCCAGCAGTTTGCTAGGCACTGAAGCTTTCTTT. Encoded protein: CASSLLGTEAFF.

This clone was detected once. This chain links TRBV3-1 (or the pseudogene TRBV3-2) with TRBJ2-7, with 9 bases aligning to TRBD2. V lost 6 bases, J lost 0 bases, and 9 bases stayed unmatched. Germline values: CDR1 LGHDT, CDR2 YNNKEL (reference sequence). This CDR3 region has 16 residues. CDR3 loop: CASSQHSSGVSYEQYF. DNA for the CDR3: TGTGCCAGCAGTCAACATTCTAGCGGGGTCTCCTACGAGCAGTACTTC.

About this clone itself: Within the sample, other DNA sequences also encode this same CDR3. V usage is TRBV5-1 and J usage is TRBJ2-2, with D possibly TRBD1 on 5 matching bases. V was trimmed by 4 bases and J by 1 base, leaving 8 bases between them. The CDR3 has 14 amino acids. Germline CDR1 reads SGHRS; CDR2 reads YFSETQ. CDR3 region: CASSLGQNTGELFF. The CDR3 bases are TGCGCCAGCAGCCTAGGACAGAACACCGGGGAGCTGTTTTTT.

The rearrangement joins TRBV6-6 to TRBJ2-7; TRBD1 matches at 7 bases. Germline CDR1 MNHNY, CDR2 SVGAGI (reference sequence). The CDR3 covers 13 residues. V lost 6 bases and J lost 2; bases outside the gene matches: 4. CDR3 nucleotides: TGTGCCAGCAGCCCTGGGACAGCCTACGAGCAGTACTTC. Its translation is CASSPGTAYEQYF.

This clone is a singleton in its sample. As DNA, the CDR3 is TGTGCCAGCAGCACCGGACTAGAGGCCACCGGGGAGCTGTTTTTT. Amino acid sequence: CASSTGLEATGELFF. V and J are TRBV5-4 and TRBJ2-2; 7 bases are a match to TRBD2. The CDR3 runs 15 residues. With 4 bases clipped from V and 4 bases from J, the junction kept 7 bases outside the gene matches. CDR1 and CDR2 from the germline V gene are SGHNT and YYREEE (reference sequence).

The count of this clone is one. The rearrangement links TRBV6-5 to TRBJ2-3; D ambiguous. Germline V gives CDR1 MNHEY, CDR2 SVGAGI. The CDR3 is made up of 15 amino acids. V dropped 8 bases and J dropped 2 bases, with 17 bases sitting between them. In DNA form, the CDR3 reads TGTGCCAGCGGTCAAAGGCGGCGAGCCACAGATACGCAGTATTTT. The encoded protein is CASGQRRRATDTQYF.

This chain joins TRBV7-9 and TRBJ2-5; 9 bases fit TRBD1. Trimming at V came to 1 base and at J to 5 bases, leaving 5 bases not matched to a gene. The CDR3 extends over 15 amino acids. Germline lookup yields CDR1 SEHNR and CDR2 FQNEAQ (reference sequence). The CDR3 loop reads CASSLVQGAEETQYF. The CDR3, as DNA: TGTGCCAGCAGCTTAGTACAGGGGGCAGAGGAGACCCAGTACTTC.

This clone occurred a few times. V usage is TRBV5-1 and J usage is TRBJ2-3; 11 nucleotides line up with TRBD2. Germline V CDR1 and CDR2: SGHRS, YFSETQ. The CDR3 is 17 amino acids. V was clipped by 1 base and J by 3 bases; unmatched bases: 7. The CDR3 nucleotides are TGCGCCAGCAGCTTGCTAGCGGGAGGAATAGGGACAGATACGCAGTATTTT. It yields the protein CASSLLAGGIGTDTQYF.

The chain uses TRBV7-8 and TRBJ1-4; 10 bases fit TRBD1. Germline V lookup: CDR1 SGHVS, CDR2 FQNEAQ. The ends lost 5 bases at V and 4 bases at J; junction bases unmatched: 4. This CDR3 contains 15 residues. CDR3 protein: CASSADRGLNEKLFF. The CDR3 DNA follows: TGTGCCAGCAGCGCAGACAGGGGGCTTAATGAAAAACTGTTTTTT.

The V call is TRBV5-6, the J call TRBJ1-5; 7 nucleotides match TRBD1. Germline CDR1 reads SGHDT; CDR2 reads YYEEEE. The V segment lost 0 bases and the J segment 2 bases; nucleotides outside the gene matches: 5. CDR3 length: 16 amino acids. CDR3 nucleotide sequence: TGTGCCAGCAGCTTGGGACAGGGATCGGGCAATCAGCCCCAGCATTTT. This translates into CASSLGQGSGNQPQHF. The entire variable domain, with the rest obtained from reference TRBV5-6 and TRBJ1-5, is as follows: DAGVTQSPTHLIKTRGQQVTLRCSPKSGHDTVSWYQQALGQGPQFIFQYYEEEERQRGNFPDRFSGHQFPNYSSELNVNALLLGDSALYLCASSLGQGSGNQPQHFGDGTRLSIL.

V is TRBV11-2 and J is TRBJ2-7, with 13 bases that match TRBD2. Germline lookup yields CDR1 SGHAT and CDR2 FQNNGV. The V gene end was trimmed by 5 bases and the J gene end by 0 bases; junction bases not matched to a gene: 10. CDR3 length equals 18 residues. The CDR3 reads CASSPRPGLAGISYEQYF. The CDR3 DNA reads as TGTGCCAGCAGCCCCCGGCCGGGACTAGCGGGAATCTCCTACGAGCAGTACTTC.

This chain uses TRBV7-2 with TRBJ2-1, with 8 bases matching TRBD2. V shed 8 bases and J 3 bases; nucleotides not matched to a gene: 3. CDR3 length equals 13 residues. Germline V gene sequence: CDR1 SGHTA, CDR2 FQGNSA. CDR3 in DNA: TGTGCCAGCGACGGGGGGGACTACAATGAGCAGTTCTTC. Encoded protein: CASDGGDYNEQFF.

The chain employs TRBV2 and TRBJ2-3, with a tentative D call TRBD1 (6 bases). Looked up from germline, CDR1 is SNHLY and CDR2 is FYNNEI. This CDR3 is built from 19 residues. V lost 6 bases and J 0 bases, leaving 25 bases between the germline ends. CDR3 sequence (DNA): TGTGCCAGCAGATCCTCCCAGGGGACGGGCTGGTGGAGCACAGATACGCAGTATTTT. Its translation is CASRSSQGTGWWSTDTQYF.

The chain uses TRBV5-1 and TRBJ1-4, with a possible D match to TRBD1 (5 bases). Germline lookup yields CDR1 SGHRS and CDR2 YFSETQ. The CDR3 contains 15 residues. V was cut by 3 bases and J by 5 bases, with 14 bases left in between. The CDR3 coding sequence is TGCGCCAGCAGCTCTGACAGAGCAGTAAATGAAAAACTGTTTTTT. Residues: CASSSDRAVNEKLFF.

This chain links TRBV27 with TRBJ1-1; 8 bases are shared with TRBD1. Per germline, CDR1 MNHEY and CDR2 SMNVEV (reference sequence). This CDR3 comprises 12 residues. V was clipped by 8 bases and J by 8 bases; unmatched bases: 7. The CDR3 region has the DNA TGTGCCAGCGGAGTTAGGACAGGGGAAGCTTTCTTT. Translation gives CASGVRTGEAFF.

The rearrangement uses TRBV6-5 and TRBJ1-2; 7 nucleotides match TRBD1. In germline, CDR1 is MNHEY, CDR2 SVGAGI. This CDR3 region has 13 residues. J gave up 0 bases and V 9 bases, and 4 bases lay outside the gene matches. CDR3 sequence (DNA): TGTGCCAGTTCCGGGACAGCTAACTATGGCTACACCTTC. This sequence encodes CASSGTANYGYTF.

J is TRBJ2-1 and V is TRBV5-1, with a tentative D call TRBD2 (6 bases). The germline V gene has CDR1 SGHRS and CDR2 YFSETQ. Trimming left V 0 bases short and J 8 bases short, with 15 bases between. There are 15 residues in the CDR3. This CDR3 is CASSLEGGPGDEQFF. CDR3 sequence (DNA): TGCGCCAGCAGCTTGGAAGGAGGGCCGGGCGATGAGCAGTTCTTC.